The 2 T cell receptor beta chains presented below share a single source sample, sequenced in a study of CD8 T cells in ankylosing spondylitis. One entry per CDR3 protein results from TCRdb running MiXCR on the 5' RACE reads. This repertoire shows 300,000 to 400,000 distinct CDR3 sequences, about 22% found once; its top ten account for about 17%. No cognate antigen is known for these TCRs. Findings and limits, study-wide: Ankylosing spondylitis blood appeared to be characterized by a TCR beta motif of eight highly homologous variants.

Sequences were obtained from blood, either unsorted or a sorted T cell fraction (not recorded which). Receptor source: a male donor with ankylosing spondylitis.

This clonotype was counted a few times. The genes are TRBV2 and TRBJ1-5; D call uncertain. The germline V and J ends were trimmed by 3 bases and 4 bases, with 10 bases remaining between them. CDR1 and CDR2 from the germline V gene are SNHLY and FYNNEI. This CDR3 is built from 14 residues. CDR3 amino acids: CASSDGRQNQPQHF. As DNA, the CDR3 is TGTGCCAGCAGTGACGGGAGGCAGAATCAGCCCCAGCATTTT.

This clonotype has only a few counts. The genes are TRBV20-1 and TRBJ2-2, with 8 positions matching TRBD2. The CDR3 is 13 amino acids. Trimming at V came to 6 bases and at J to 6 bases, leaving 6 bases not matched to a gene. In germline, CDR1 is DFQATT, CDR2 SNEGSKA (reference sequence). DNA of the CDR3: TGCAGTGCGCGCCGGACTAGCCCCGGGGAGCTGTTTTTT. Protein product: CSARRTSPGELFF.